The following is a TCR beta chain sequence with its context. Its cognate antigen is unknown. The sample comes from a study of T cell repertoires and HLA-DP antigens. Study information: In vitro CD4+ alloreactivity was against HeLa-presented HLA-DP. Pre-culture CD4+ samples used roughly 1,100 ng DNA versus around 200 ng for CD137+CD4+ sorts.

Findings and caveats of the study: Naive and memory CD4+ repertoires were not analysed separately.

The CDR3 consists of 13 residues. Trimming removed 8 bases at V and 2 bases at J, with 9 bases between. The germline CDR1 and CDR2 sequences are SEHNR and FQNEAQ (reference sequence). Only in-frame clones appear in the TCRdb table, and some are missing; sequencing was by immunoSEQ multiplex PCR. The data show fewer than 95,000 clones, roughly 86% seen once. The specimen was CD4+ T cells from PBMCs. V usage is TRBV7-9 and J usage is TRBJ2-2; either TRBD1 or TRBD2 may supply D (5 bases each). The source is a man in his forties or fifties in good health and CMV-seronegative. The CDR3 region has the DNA TGTGCCAGCGGGACGGGAAACACCGGGGAGCTGTTTTTT. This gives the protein CASGTGNTGELFF.